These T cell receptor beta chains were read from a single sample in a study of blood T cell repertoires in COVID-19. Libraries were prepared by immunoSEQ multiplex PCR; TCRdb keeps only in-frame clonotypes and omits some of them. The sample carries just over 200,000 clones, around 80% recorded once. Material: peripheral blood. Receptors originate from a woman in her seventies with acute or convalescent COVID-19. Both conserved end residues are part of each CDR3. A D gene is named only where the DNA matches it firmly. Rows give clone size only sometimes, using once, few, many, or a class for an expanded clone.

V gene: TRBV5-3
J gene: TRBJ1-3
D gene: .
clone size: .
CDR3 DNA: TGTGCCAGAAGCTGGCGGGGCAGTAAGGACACCATATATTTT
CDR3 protein: CARSWRGSKDTIYF

V gene: TRBV19
J gene: TRBJ1-1
D gene: .
clone size: .
CDR3 DNA: TGTGCCAGTAGTATAGACCCCACAGGGGAAGCTTTCTTT
CDR3 protein: CASSIDPTGEAFF

V gene: TRBV7-3
J gene: TRBJ2-3
D gene: TRBD2
clone size: .
CDR3 DNA: TGTGCCAGCAGCCCCGGCGGGAGTACAGATACGCAGTATTTT
CDR3 protein: CASSPGGSTDTQYF

V gene: TRBV30
J gene: TRBJ2-7
D gene: TRBD2
clone size: .
CDR3 DNA: TGTGCCTGGAGTAGACCCGGGACTAGCGGGAGCGGCGAGCAGTACTTC
CDR3 protein: CAWSRPGTSGSGEQYF

V gene: TRBV5-5
J gene: TRBJ2-7
D gene: .
clone size: .
CDR3 DNA: TGTGCCAGCAGCTACGACGGGAGCTCCTACGAGCAGTACTTC
CDR3 protein: CASSYDGSSYEQYF

V gene: TRBV28
J gene: TRBJ2-5
D gene: TRBD2
clone size: .
CDR3 DNA: TGTGCCAGCAGTGTAGCGGGAGGAGGAGAGACCCAGTACTTC
CDR3 protein: CASSVAGGGETQYF

V gene: TRBV28
J gene: TRBJ2-2
D gene: TRBD2
clone size: .
CDR3 DNA: TGTGCCAGCAGGACCGGGACTAGCGGGAGGGCCCGGGCCGGGGAGCTGTTTTTT
CDR3 protein: CASRTGTSGRARAGELFF

V gene: TRBV19
J gene: TRBJ1-2
D gene: TRBD1
clone size: .
CDR3 DNA: TGTGCCGGAGTGACAGGGGGCTGCTATGGCTACACCTTC
CDR3 protein: CAGVTGGCYGYTF

V gene: TRBV12-3/TRBV12-4
J gene: TRBJ2-1
D gene: .
clone size: .
CDR3 DNA: TGTGCCAGCAGTTTCGGCGGGCCACAGTTCTTC
CDR3 protein: CASSFGGPQFF

V gene: TRBV3-1/TRBV3-2
J gene: TRBJ2-5
D gene: .
clone size: .
CDR3 DNA: TGTGCCAGCAGCGGTCCAGAACAAGAGACCCAGTACTTC
CDR3 protein: CASSGPEQETQYF

V gene: TRBV30
J gene: TRBJ2-2
D gene: TRBD2
clone size: .
CDR3 DNA: TGTGCCTGGAGCGCTAGCGGGTACACCGGGGAGCTGTTTTTT
CDR3 protein: CAWSASGYTGELFF

V gene: TRBV28
J gene: TRBJ1-5
D gene: .
clone size: .
CDR3 DNA: TGTGCCAGCGCCTCATCCGGGACATTCGCCGGGTGGAATCAGCCCCAGCATTTT
CDR3 protein: CASASSGTFAGWNQPQHF

V gene: TRBV29-1
J gene: TRBJ2-3
D gene: TRBD2
clone size: .
CDR3 DNA: TGCAGCGTTTGGACTAGCGGGGACACAGATACGCAGTATTTT
CDR3 protein: CSVWTSGDTDTQYF

V gene: TRBV25-1
J gene: TRBJ1-5
D gene: .
clone size: .
CDR3 DNA: TGTGCCAGCAGTGAACTAGCCCTATATAGCAATCAGCCCCAACATTTT
CDR3 protein: CASSELALYSNQPQHF

V gene: TRBV27
J gene: TRBJ2-3
D gene: TRBD2
clone size: .
CDR3 DNA: TGTGCCAGCAGTTTAGGAGCGGGGGGCTGGAGCACAGATACGCAGTATTTT
CDR3 protein: CASSLGAGGWSTDTQYF

V gene: TRBV6-5
J gene: TRBJ1-6
D gene: TRBD1
clone size: .
CDR3 DNA: TGTGCCAGCAGTTCGGGACAGGGGAATTCACCCCTCCACTTT
CDR3 protein: CASSSGQGNSPLHF

V gene: TRBV4-1
J gene: TRBJ2-3
D gene: TRBD2
clone size: few
CDR3 DNA: TGCGCCAGCAGTTCAGGTGGGACTAGCCGTGTTACGCAGTATTTT
CDR3 protein: CASSSGGTSRVTQYF

V gene: TRBV5-4
J gene: TRBJ1-2
D gene: TRBD1
clone size: .
CDR3 DNA: TGTGCCAGCAGCTATCGGACAGGGTTGTGGAATGGCTACACCTTC
CDR3 protein: CASSYRTGLWNGYTF

V gene: TRBV13
J gene: TRBJ2-5
D gene: .
clone size: .
CDR3 DNA: TGTGCCAGCAGCGGTCGGGAGACCCAGTACTTC
CDR3 protein: CASSGRETQYF

V gene: TRBV30
J gene: TRBJ2-7
D gene: .
clone size: .
CDR3 DNA: TGTGCCTGGAGTGCTCCGCCTCTTCGGTATCCCGAGCAGTACTTC
CDR3 protein: CAWSAPPLRYPEQYF

V gene: TRBV13
J gene: TRBJ2-7
D gene: .
clone size: .
CDR3 DNA: TGTGCCAGCAGCTTTTTCTTACAGGACGCCGGGGAGCAGTACTTC
CDR3 protein: CASSFFLQDAGEQYF

V gene: TRBV14
J gene: TRBJ1-2
D gene: .
clone size: .
CDR3 DNA: TGTGCCAGCAGCCAGGTGACAGTCGGGTATGGCTACACCTTC
CDR3 protein: CASSQVTVGYGYTF

V gene: TRBV28
J gene: TRBJ1-2
D gene: TRBD1
clone size: .
CDR3 DNA: TGTGCCAGCAGCAATTTTAACTTACGACAGGGGGCTAATGGCTACACCTTC
CDR3 protein: CASSNFNLRQGANGYTF

V gene: TRBV9
J gene: TRBJ1-5
D gene: .
clone size: .
CDR3 DNA: TGTGCCAGCAGCGTAGGAACAAGCAATCAGCCCCAGCATTTT
CDR3 protein: CASSVGTSNQPQHF

V gene: TRBV19
J gene: TRBJ2-5
D gene: TRBD1
clone size: .
CDR3 DNA: TGTGCCAGTGGGACAGTCCAAGAGACCCAGTACTTC
CDR3 protein: CASGTVQETQYF

V gene: TRBV4-2
J gene: TRBJ1-2
D gene: .
clone size: .
CDR3 DNA: TGTGCCAGCAGCCAAGAATTGGGCAGGCCTCACTATGGCTACACCTTC
CDR3 protein: CASSQELGRPHYGYTF

V gene: TRBV18
J gene: TRBJ1-1
D gene: .
clone size: .
CDR3 DNA: TGTGCCAGCTCACATTCAGAGAACACTGAAGCTTTCTTT
CDR3 protein: CASSHSENTEAFF

V gene: TRBV9
J gene: TRBJ2-2
D gene: .
clone size: .
CDR3 DNA: TGTGCCAGCAGCGTATTAGCCGGGGAGCTGTTTTTT
CDR3 protein: CASSVLAGELFF

V gene: TRBV2
J gene: TRBJ2-7
D gene: TRBD2
clone size: many
CDR3 DNA: TGTGCCAGCAGTGAATGGGGTCTAGCGGACCCATCCTACGAGCAGTACTTC
CDR3 protein: CASSEWGLADPSYEQYF

V gene: TRBV10-3
J gene: TRBJ2-1
D gene: TRBD2
clone size: .
CDR3 DNA: TGTGCCATCAGTGAGTCACCGGGACTAGCGCCCCGAGGGGCCTACAATGAGCAGTTCTTC
CDR3 protein: CAISESPGLAPRGAYNEQFF

V gene: TRBV29-1
J gene: TRBJ2-3
D gene: TRBD2
clone size: .
CDR3 DNA: TGCAGCGTTGAAGGACTAGCAAACCCAAATACGCAGTATTTT
CDR3 protein: CSVEGLANPNTQYF

V gene: TRBV28
J gene: TRBJ1-4
D gene: .
clone size: once
CDR3 DNA: TGTGCCAGCAGTTTCGCAGGGGAATCAACTAATGAAAAACTGTTTTTT
CDR3 protein: CASSFAGESTNEKLFF

V gene: TRBV2
J gene: TRBJ2-3
D gene: .
clone size: .
CDR3 DNA: TGTGCCAGCAATCCAGGGGTGGCAGATACGCAGTATTTT
CDR3 protein: CASNPGVADTQYF

V gene: TRBV29-1
J gene: TRBJ2-3
D gene: .
clone size: .
CDR3 DNA: TGCAGCGTCACCACTGATACAGATACGCAGTATTTT
CDR3 protein: CSVTTDTDTQYF

V gene: TRBV20-1
J gene: TRBJ2-1
D gene: TRBD2
clone size: few
CDR3 DNA: TGCAGTGCTAGTAAAACTAGCGGGAGGGTCTTCTCCTACAATGAGCAGTTCTTC
CDR3 protein: CSASKTSGRVFSYNEQFF

V gene: TRBV11-2
J gene: TRBJ2-2
D gene: .
clone size: .
CDR3 DNA: TGTGCCAGCACCCGACTAGGGGTTAGCGGGGAGCTGTTTTTT
CDR3 protein: CASTRLGVSGELFF

V gene: TRBV2
J gene: TRBJ1-2
D gene: TRBD1
clone size: .
CDR3 DNA: TGTGCCAGCACTGGACAGGAGCCGTCGTTGTATGGCTACACCTTC
CDR3 protein: CASTGQEPSLYGYTF

V gene: TRBV28
J gene: TRBJ2-5
D gene: TRBD2
clone size: once
CDR3 DNA: TGTGCCAGCACCATCGGGGGACTAGCGGGATCAGAGGAGACCCAGTACTTC
CDR3 protein: CASTIGGLAGSEETQYF

V gene: TRBV7-6
J gene: TRBJ2-1
D gene: .
clone size: .
CDR3 DNA: TGTGCCAGCAGCTCAGGGTGGCTAGCGTTGCCTAGCTCCTACAATGAGCAGTTCTTC
CDR3 protein: CASSSGWLALPSSYNEQFF

V gene: TRBV18
J gene: TRBJ2-1
D gene: .
clone size: .
CDR3 DNA: TGTGCCAGCTCACCAGGAATAGCGCCGTACAATGAGCAGTTCTTC
CDR3 protein: CASSPGIAPYNEQFF

V gene: TRBV28
J gene: TRBJ2-2
D gene: .
clone size: .
CDR3 DNA: TGTGCCAGCAGTTTAGCGGTTGGGCGAGCGGCGACCGGGGAGCTGTTTTTT
CDR3 protein: CASSLAVGRAATGELFF

V gene: TRBV5-1
J gene: TRBJ2-1
D gene: .
clone size: .
CDR3 DNA: TGCGCCAGCAGCCCCAGCGCGAGCTCCTACAATGAGCAGTTCTTC
CDR3 protein: CASSPSASSYNEQFF

V gene: TRBV23-1
J gene: TRBJ1-5
D gene: TRBD1
clone size: .
CDR3 DNA: TGCGCCAGCTGGGGACAGGGCCGGCAGCCCCAGCATTTT
CDR3 protein: CASWGQGRQPQHF

V gene: TRBV7-2
J gene: TRBJ2-1
D gene: .
clone size: .
CDR3 DNA: TGTGCCAGCAGCATATCCGGGTCCCGGAAAGGCAATGAGCAGTTCTTC
CDR3 protein: CASSISGSRKGNEQFF

V gene: TRBV19
J gene: TRBJ2-5
D gene: TRBD1
clone size: .
CDR3 DNA: TGTGCCAGTAGGCGGACAGGGGGTCAAGAGACCCAGTACTTC
CDR3 protein: CASRRTGGQETQYF

V gene: TRBV10-3
J gene: TRBJ1-1
D gene: .
clone size: .
CDR3 DNA: TGTGCCATCAGTGAGGTGGGAGTGAACACTGAAGCTTTCTTT
CDR3 protein: CAISEVGVNTEAFF

V gene: TRBV25-1
J gene: TRBJ2-7
D gene: TRBD2
clone size: .
CDR3 DNA: TGTGCCAGCAGTGGGACTAGCGGGAGTGTCTACGAGCAGTACTTC
CDR3 protein: CASSGTSGSVYEQYF

V gene: TRBV7-9
J gene: TRBJ2-7
D gene: TRBD2
clone size: once
CDR3 DNA: TGTGCCAGCAGCCCCGCCGGGACTAGCGGGAGGTTGTACTTC
CDR3 protein: CASSPAGTSGRLYF

V gene: TRBV11-2
J gene: TRBJ2-3
D gene: TRBD1
clone size: .
CDR3 DNA: TGTGCCAGCAGCTTAGTGGACAGGGCACAGGATACGCAGTATTTT
CDR3 protein: CASSLVDRAQDTQYF

V gene: TRBV2
J gene: TRBJ1-6
D gene: .
clone size: .
CDR3 DNA: TGTGCCAGCAACCCGACAGGACCCTATAATTCACCCCTCCACTTT
CDR3 protein: CASNPTGPYNSPLHF